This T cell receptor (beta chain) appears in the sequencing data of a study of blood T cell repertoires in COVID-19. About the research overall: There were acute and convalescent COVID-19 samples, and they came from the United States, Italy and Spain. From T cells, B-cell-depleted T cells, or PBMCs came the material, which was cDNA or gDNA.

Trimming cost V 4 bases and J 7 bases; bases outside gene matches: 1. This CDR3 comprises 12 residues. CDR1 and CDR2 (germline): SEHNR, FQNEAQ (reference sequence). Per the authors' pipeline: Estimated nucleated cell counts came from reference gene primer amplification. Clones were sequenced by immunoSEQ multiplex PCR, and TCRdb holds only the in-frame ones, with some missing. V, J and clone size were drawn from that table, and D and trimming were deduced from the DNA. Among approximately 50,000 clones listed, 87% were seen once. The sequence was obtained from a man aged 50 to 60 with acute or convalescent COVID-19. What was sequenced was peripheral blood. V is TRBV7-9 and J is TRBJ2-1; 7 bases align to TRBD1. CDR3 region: CASSSTGNEQFF. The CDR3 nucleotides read TGTGCCAGCAGCTCGACAGGGAATGAGCAGTTCTTC.